This T cell receptor beta chain was sequenced during a study of CD8 T cells in ankylosing spondylitis. Findings and caveats of the study: Disease-linked clones reportedly showed significant enrichment in matched ankylosing spondylitis synovial fluid.

The table lists this clonotype with many counts. Its cognate antigen is unknown. This CDR3 comprises 16 residues. Trimming took 3 bases from V and 2 from J, leaving 17 bases between them. CDR1 is LGHDT, CDR2 YNNKEL, per germline (reference sequence). Molecular-barcoded quantitative 5'-RACE produced these TCR beta libraries. TCRdb reanalysed the 5' RACE reads using MiXCR and keeps one entry per CDR3 protein. In the table there are around 230,000 distinct CDR3 sequences, 8.6% of which are singletons. Sequences were obtained from blood, either unsorted or a sorted T cell fraction (not recorded which). This chain connects TRBV3-1 to TRBJ2-7; D is perhaps TRBD1 (6 bases). The receptor's source is a male donor with ankylosing spondylitis or in good health (not recorded which). The CDR3 region is CASSHTPGHLAYEQYF. In DNA, the CDR3 is TGTGCCAGCAGCCACACCCCGGGACACCTTGCCTACGAGCAGTACTTC.